What follows describes a single TCR beta chain. Its antigen is as yet unknown. The sample originates from a study of T cell responses to AZD1222 COVID-19 vaccine. Produced via immunoSEQ multiplex PCR; TCRdb's table is partial and in-frame only. The sample yields over 120,000 clones, more than 85% seen once. V dropped 6 bases and J dropped 3 bases, with 6 bases sitting between them. The CDR3 has 11 residues. Germline values: CDR1 MNHEY, CDR2 SMNVEV (reference sequence). The study, taken as a whole, reports: After the peak T cell response, and only then, were repertoires sampled.

The TCR originated in an adult who had recovered from COVID-19. The chain links TRBV27 to TRBJ2-7, with no clear D. The sequences come from peripheral blood, collected after recovery from COVID-19. The DNA of the CDR3 is TGTGCCAGCAGCTCAGACTACGAGCAGTACTTC. Translated: CASSSDYEQYF.